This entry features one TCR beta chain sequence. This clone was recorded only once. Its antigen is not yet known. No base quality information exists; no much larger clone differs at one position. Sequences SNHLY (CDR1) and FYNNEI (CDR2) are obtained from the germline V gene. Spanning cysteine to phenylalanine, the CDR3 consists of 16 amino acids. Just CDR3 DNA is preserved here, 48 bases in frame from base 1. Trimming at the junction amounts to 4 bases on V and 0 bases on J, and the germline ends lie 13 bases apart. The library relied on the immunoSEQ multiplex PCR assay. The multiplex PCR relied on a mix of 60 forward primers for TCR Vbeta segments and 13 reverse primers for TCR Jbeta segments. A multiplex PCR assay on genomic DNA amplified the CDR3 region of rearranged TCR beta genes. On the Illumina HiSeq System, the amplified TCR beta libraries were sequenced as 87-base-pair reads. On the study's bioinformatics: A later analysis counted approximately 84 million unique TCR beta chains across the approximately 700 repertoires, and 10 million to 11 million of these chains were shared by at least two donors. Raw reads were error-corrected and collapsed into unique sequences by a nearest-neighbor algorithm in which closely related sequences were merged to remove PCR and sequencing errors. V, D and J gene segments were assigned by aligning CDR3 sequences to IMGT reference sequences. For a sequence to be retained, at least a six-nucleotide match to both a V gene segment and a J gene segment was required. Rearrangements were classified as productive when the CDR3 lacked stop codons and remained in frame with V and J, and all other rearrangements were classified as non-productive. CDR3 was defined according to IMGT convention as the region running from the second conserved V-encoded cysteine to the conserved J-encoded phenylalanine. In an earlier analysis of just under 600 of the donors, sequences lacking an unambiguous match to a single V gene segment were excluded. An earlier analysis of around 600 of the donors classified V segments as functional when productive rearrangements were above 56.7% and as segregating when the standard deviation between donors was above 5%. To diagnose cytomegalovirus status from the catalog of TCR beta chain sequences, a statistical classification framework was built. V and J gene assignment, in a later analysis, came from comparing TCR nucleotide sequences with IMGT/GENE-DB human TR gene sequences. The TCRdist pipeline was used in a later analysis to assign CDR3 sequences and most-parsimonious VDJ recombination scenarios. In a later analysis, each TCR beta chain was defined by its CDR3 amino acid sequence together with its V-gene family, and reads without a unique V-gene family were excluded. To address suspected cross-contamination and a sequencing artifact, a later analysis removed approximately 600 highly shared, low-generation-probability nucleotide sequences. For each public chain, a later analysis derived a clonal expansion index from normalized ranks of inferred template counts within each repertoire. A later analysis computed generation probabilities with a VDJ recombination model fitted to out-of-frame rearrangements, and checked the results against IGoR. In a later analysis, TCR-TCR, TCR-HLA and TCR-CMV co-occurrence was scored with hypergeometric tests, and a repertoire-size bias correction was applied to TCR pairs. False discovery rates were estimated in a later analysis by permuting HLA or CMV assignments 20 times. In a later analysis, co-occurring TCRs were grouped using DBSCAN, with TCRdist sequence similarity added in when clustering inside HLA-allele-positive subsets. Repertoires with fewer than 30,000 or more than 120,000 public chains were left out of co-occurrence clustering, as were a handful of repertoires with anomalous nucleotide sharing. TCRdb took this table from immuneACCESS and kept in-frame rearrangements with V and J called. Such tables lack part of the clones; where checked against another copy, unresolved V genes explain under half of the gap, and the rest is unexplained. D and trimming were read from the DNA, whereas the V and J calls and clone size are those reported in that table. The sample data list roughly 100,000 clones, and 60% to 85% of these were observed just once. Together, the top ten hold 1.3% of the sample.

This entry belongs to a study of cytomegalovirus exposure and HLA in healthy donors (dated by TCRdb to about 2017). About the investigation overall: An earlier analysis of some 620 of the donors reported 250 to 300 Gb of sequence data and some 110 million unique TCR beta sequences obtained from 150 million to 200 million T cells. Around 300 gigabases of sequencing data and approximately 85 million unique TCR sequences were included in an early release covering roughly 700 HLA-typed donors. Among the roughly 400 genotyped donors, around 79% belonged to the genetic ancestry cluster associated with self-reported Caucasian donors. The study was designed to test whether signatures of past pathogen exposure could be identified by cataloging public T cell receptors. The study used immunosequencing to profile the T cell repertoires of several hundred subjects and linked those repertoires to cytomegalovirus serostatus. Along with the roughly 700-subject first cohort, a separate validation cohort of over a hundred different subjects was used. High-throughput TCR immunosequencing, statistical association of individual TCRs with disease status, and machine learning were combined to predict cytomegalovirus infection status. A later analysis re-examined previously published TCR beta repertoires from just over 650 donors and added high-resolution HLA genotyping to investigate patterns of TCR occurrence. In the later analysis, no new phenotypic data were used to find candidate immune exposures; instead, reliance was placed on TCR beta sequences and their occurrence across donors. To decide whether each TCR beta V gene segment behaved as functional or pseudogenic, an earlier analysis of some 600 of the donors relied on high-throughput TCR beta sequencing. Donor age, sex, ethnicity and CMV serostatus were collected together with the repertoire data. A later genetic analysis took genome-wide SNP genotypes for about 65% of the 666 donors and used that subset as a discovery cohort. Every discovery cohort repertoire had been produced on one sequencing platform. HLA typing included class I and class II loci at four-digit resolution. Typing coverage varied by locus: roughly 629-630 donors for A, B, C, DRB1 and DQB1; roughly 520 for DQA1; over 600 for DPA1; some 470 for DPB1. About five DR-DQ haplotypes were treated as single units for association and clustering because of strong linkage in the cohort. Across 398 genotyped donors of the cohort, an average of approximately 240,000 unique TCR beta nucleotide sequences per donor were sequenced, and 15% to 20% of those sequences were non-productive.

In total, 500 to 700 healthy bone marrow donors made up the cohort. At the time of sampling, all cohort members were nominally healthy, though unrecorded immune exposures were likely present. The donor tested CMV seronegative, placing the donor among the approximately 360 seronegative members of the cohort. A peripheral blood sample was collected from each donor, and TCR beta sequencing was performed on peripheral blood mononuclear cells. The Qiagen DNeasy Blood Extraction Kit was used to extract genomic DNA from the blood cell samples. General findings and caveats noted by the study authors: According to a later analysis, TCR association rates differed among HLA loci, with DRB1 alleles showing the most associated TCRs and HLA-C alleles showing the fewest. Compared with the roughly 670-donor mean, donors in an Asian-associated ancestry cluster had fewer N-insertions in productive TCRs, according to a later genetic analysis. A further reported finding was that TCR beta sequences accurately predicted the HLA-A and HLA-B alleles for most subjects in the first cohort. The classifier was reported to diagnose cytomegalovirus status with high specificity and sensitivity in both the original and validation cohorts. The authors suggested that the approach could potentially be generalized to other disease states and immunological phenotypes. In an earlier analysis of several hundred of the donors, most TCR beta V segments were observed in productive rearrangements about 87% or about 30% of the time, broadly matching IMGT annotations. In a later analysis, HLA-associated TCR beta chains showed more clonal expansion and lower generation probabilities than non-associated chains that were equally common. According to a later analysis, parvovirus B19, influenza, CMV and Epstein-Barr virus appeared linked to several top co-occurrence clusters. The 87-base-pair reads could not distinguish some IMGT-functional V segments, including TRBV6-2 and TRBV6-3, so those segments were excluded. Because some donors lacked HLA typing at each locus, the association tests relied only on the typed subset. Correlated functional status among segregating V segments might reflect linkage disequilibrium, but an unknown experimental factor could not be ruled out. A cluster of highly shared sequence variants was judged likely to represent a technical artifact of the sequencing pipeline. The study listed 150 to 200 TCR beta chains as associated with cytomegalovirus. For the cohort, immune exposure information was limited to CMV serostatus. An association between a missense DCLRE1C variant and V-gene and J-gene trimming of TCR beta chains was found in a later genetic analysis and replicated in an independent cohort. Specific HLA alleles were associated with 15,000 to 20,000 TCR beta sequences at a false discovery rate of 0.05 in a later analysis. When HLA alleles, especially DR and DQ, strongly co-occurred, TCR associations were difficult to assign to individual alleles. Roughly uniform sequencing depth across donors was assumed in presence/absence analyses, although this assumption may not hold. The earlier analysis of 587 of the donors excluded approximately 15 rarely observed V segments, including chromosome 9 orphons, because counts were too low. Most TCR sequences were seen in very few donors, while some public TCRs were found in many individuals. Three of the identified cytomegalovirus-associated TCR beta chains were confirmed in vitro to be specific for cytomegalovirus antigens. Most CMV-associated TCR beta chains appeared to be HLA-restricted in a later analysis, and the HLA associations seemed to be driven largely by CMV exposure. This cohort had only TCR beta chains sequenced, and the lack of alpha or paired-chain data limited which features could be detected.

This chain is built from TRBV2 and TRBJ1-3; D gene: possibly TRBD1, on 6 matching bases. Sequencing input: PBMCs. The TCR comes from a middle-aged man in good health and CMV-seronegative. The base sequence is TGTGCCAGCAGTGCCGGACAGCTCAGCTCTGGAAACACCATATATTTT. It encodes CASSAGQLSSGNTIYF.